Each of the 21 T cell receptor beta chains below was sequenced from the same sample in a study of Tregs in tolerant kidney transplant recipients. Produced via immunoSEQ multiplex PCR; TCRdb's table is partial and in-frame only. The sample includes around 48,000 clones. The input for sequencing was CD4+ T cells from blood, taken before the transplant. These receptors originate from a human donor who received a combined kidney and bone marrow transplant.

On this clone itself: The CDR3 end falls 3 residues outside the read, so it is completed with the germline J gene. This chain uses TRBV5-1 with TRBJ2-7, with 9 bases aligning to TRBD2. Trimming removed 0 bases from V and 0 bases from J; junction bases left unmatched: 1. CDR3 length equals 15 residues. Germline lookup yields CDR1 SGHRS and CDR2 YFSETQ. Incomplete CDR3 DNA: TGCGCCAGCAGCTTGGCACTAGCGGGCTCCTACGAG. Translated, it gives CASSLALAGSYE. In full, the CDR3 reads CASSLALAGSYEQYF.

Comments on this clone: The observed sequence ends 3 residues before the CDR3 terminus, with the missing tail filled in from the germline J gene. J is TRBJ2-7 and V is TRBV7-9; D is undetermined. The germline V gene has CDR1 SEHNR and CDR2 FQNEAQ (reference sequence). The ends were cut back, 1 base at V and 2 bases at J, with 6 bases in the middle. The CDR3 spans 13 residues. The CDR3 is CASSLETPYEQYF. The part of the CDR3 DNA that was read is TGTGCCAGCAGCTTAGAAACACCCTACGAG.

Of note for this clone: The read ends 3 residues before the CDR3 terminus; that terminus is restored from the germline J gene. The chain couples TRBV6-2 or TRBV6-3 to TRBJ1-5; D remains ambiguous. CDR3 length: 15 amino acids. V was clipped by 2 bases and J by 0 bases, with 8 bases between them. Germline CDR1 MNHEY, CDR2 SVGEGT. The DNA read from the CDR3 is TGTGCCAGCAGTTACGAAGGGTATAGCAATCAGCCC. Encoded protein: CASSYEGYSNQP. The entire CDR3 protein is CASSYEGYSNQPQHF.

With respect to this clone: The CDR3 end is not reached by the read, which stops 3 residues before it; the germline J gene fills it in. The genes are TRBV11-3 and TRBJ1-1; D uncertain. V lost 3 bases to trimming and J lost 4 bases, with 9 bases between them. Germline CDR1 and CDR2: SGHNT and YENEEA. The CDR3 length is 13 residues. CDR3 DNA, as far as it was read: TGTGCCAGCAGCTTGGCACCGTCCACTGAA. This codes for CASSLAPSTE. From start to end, the CDR3 is CASSLAPSTEAFF.

Comments on this clone: The sequence runs out 3 residues before the end of the CDR3; the remainder is reconstructed from the germline J gene. The chain links TRBV19 to TRBJ2-7, with D tentatively TRBD2 (6 bases). V dropped 5 bases and J dropped 6 bases, with 23 bases sitting between them. The CDR3 extends over 16 amino acids. The germline gives CDR1 LNHDA, CDR2 SQIVND (reference sequence). CDR3 bases read: TGTGCCAGTAGTCCCACCCGGGACTTCTATTCCAGCGAG. It translates to CASSPTRDFYSSE. The whole CDR3 is CASSPTRDFYSSEQYF.

The CDR3: CASSSRLASTDTQYF. The CDR3 DNA, read in part, is TGTGCCAGTAGCTCTAGACTAGCCAGCACAGATACG. The rearrangement uses TRBV19 and TRBJ2-3; the match to TRBD2 covers 7 bases. The missing CDR3 end, 3 residues past where the read stops, is filled in from the germline J gene. The V and J ends lost 6 bases and 0 bases, in that order; junction bases with no gene match: 6. The germline V gene has CDR1 LNHDA and CDR2 SQIVND (reference sequence). This CDR3 region has 15 residues.

Points on this clone: The CDR3 end is not reached by the read, which stops 3 residues before it; the germline J gene fills it in. The chain has TRBV10-3 and TRBJ1-2; D uncertain. The V and J ends lost 2 bases and 4 bases respectively, with 8 bases between them. From germline, CDR1 is ENHRY and CDR2 SYGVKD. The CDR3 contains 13 residues. The DNA read from the CDR3 is TGTGCCATCAGTGAGGACACCTCCTATGGC. Translating it yields CAISEDTSYG. The whole CDR3 region reads CAISEDTSYGYTF.

Worth noting for this clone: The read is 3 residues too short to cover the CDR3 end, so that end is filled in from the germline J gene. This chain uses TRBV2 with TRBJ1-5; weak D call: TRBD1 (5 bases). The CDR3 spans 16 residues. V was clipped by 2 bases and J by 2 bases, with 13 bases between them. Germline assignment: CDR1 SNHLY and CDR2 FYNNEI. CDR3 sequence reads: CASSEPREVGNQPQHF. Incomplete CDR3 DNA: TGTGCCAGCAGTGAACCCAGGGAAGTCGGCAATCAGCCC.

Concerning this clone: The CDR3 end falls 3 residues outside the read, so it is completed with the germline J gene. V is TRBV6-1 and J is TRBJ2-3, with unresolved D. Trimming shortened V by 3 bases and J by 3 bases, and 10 bases separated the two germline ends. Germline V lookup: CDR1 MNHNS, CDR2 SASEGT. There are 14 residues in the CDR3. CDR3 DNA (partial): TGTGCCAGCAGTGAGGCCCGCCCGACAGATACG. It is translated as CASSEARPTDT. The whole CDR3 is CASSEARPTDTQYF.

Points on this clone: The read terminates 3 residues before the CDR3 end, so the remaining end is supplied by the germline J gene. The J gene is TRBJ1-1, the V gene TRBV6-2 or TRBV6-3; 9 nucleotides align to TRBD1. Germline-derived CDR1 and CDR2 are MNHEY and SVGEGT. This CDR3 has 13 amino acids. Germline trimming cut 6 bases from V and 4 bases from J; bases unmatched to any gene: 3. CDR3 region: CASRGTGTTEAFF. CDR3 DNA (partial): TGTGCCAGCAGAGGGACAGGGACCACTGAA.

With respect to this clone: The read terminates 3 residues ahead of where the CDR3 ends, so the germline J gene completes it. The chain couples TRBV20-1 to TRBJ2-5; 9 nucleotides agree with TRBD2. In germline, CDR1 is DFQATT, CDR2 SNEGSKA (reference sequence). The trim removed 5 bases at V and 4 bases at J, leaving 2 bases unmatched. There are 12 residues in the CDR3. The CDR3 spells CSAPTSGETQYF. The covered CDR3 bases are TGCAGTGCTCCGACTAGCGGAGAGACC.

To note about this clone: The DNA ends 3 residues before the CDR3 does, and the rest of the CDR3 is filled in from the germline J gene. The chain uses TRBV6-2 or TRBV6-3 and TRBJ1-2; D possibly corresponds to TRBD1 (5 bases). Per the germline V gene, CDR1 is MNHEY and CDR2 is SVGEGT. The V and J ends lost 2 bases and 7 bases respectively, with 14 bases between them. The CDR3 totals 14 residues. CDR3 bases read: TGTGCCAGCAGTTACGGGGGACTATCGGGTGGC. It encodes CASSYGGLSGG. The full CDR3 protein is CASSYGGLSGGYTF.

About this clone itself: The CDR3 is cut off 3 residues early in the read; its end comes from the germline J gene. The genes are TRBV11-2 and TRBJ1-1; 7 nucleotides agree with TRBD1. Germline-derived CDR1 and CDR2 are SGHAT and FQNNGV. The CDR3 is 14 residues long. Trimming at V came to 1 base and at J to 2 bases, leaving 1 base not matched to a gene. CDR3 sequence reads: CASSLGQGNTEAFF. The sequenced part of the CDR3 DNA is TGTGCCAGCAGCTTAGGACAGGGTAACACTGAA. The variable domain in full, with the rest retrieved from reference TRBV11-2 and TRBJ1-1, is EAGVAQSPRYKIIEKRQSVAFWCNPISGHATLYWYQQILGQGPKLLIQFQNNGVVDDSQLPKDRFSAERLKGVDSTLKIQPAKLEDSAVYLCASSLGQGNTEAFFGQGTRLTVV.

The CDR3 loop is CASSLASGPYEQYF. The sequenced CDR3 bases are TGTGCCAGCAGCTTAGCTTCAGGGCCCTACGAG. The chain couples TRBV7-2 to TRBJ2-7; the D gene is possibly TRBD1 (5 bases). The read stops 3 residues short of the end of the CDR3; the missing end is completed from the germline J gene. The ends were cut back, 0 bases at V and 2 bases at J, with 8 bases in the middle. The CDR3 runs 14 residues. Germline loops: CDR1 SGHTA, CDR2 FQGNSA.

As concerns this clone: Its ends do not fully match the called genes, so a read error is possible. The read falls 3 residues short of the CDR3 end, and the missing part is taken from the germline J gene. The chain recombines TRBV7-7 with TRBJ1-3; D unclear. This CDR3 contains 14 residues. Per germline, CDR1 SSHAT and CDR2 FNYEAQ (reference sequence). The CDR3 region is CASSPAEAGNTIYF. The covered CDR3 bases are TGTGCTAGCAGCCCCGCGGAGGCTGGAAACACC.

Concerning this clone itself: The CDR3 end falls 3 residues outside the read, so it is completed with the germline J gene. The chain combines TRBV7-2 with TRBJ2-2; the match to TRBD2 covers 13 bases. This CDR3 contains 18 residues. Germline lookup yields CDR1 SGHTA and CDR2 FQGNSA. After removal of 0 bases from V and 6 bases from J, the junction contained 7 bases not matched to a gene. CDR3 DNA (partial): TGTGCCAGCAGCTTAGCTATACGGACTAGCGGGAGTGCCGGGGAG. This codes for CASSLAIRTSGSAGE. The entire CDR3 protein is CASSLAIRTSGSAGELFF. Drawing the rest from reference TRBV7-2 and TRBJ2-2, the complete variable domain is GAGVSQSPSNKVTEKGKDVELRCDPISGHTALYWYRQSLGQGLEFLIYFQGNSAPDKSGLPSDRFSAERTGGSVSTLTIQRTQQEDSAVYLCASSLAIRTSGSAGELFFGEGSRLTVL.

Points on this clone: The CDR3 is cut off 3 residues early in the read; its end comes from the germline J gene. The rearrangement uses TRBV14 and TRBJ2-5; a weak D match, TRBD2 (7 bases). This CDR3 region has 14 residues. Trimming took off 4 bases at V and 5 bases at J, with 14 bases between the two ends. Germline V gene data show CDR1 as SGHDN and CDR2 as FVKESK. The CDR3 bases that were read are TGTGCCAGCAGCCCTTGGGGGCGGGAGGAGACC. Translated: CASSPWGREET. The whole CDR3 is CASSPWGREETQYF.

On this clone itself: From the germline J gene comes the end of the CDR3, since the read stops 3 residues before it. The chain carries TRBV20-1 and TRBJ1-4; 10 bases align to TRBD1. This CDR3 spans 14 amino acids. Germline lookup yields CDR1 DFQATT and CDR2 SNEGSKA (reference sequence). The V segment lost 6 bases and the J segment 6 bases; nucleotides outside the gene matches: 7. The covered CDR3 bases are TGCAGTGCCAGACAGGGGGCAGGTGATGAAAAA. Amino acids: CSARQGAGDEK. The whole CDR3 protein is CSARQGAGDEKLFF.

In regard to this clone: The read terminates 3 residues before the CDR3 end, so the remaining end is supplied by the germline J gene. The rearrangement joins TRBV2 to TRBJ1-4; D is perhaps TRBD1 (6 bases). From germline, CDR1 is SNHLY and CDR2 FYNNEI. Trimming removed 6 bases from V and 6 bases from J, with 11 bases in between. The length of the CDR3 is 13 residues. The DNA read from the CDR3 is TGTGCCAGCAGGTCAGGGGTGGATGAAAAA. It encodes CASRSGVDEK. In full, the CDR3 is CASRSGVDEKLFF.

Worth noting for this clone: With the read ending 3 residues before the CDR3 end, the germline J gene is used to fill in that end. The V gene is TRBV19, the J gene TRBJ2-3, with D tentatively TRBD2 (6 bases). V was cut by 4 bases and J by 5 bases, with 16 bases left in between. CDR1 is LNHDA and CDR2 is SQIVND in the germline V gene (reference sequence). The CDR3 spans 15 residues. CDR3 DNA, as far as it was read: TGTGCCAGTAGTAACCGCGCTGGAGGGGTAGATACG. Its protein product is CASSNRAGGVDT. The whole CDR3 sequence reads CASSNRAGGVDTQYF.

With regard to this clone: The CDR3 end falls 3 residues outside the read, so it is completed with the germline J gene. J is TRBJ2-5 and V is TRBV7-6, with 14 bases aligning to TRBD2. The germline V gene encodes CDR1 SGHVS and CDR2 FNYEAQ. The CDR3 is 17 residues long. The junction had 4 bases not matched to a gene; V was cut back by 0 bases and J by 4 bases. Partial CDR3 DNA: TGTGCCAGCAGCTTAGCAGGGACTAGCGGGAGTAGAGAGACC. Its protein is CASSLAGTSGSRET. The CDR3 in its entirety is CASSLAGTSGSRETQYF.